This TCR beta chain was recorded in a study of T cells in Graves' hyperthyroidism and ophthalmopathy. Drawn at first hyperthyroidism diagnosis, the blood sample preceded any ophthalmopathy symptoms. The sample holds many counts of this clonotype. Its antigen remains unknown. Overall study findings and caveats: Within blood appeared most thyroid clonotypes that had expanded above 0.001.

The length of the CDR3 is 15 residues. CDR1 and CDR2 from the germline V gene are SGHAT and FQNNGV. Trimming stripped 0 bases from V and 4 bases from J, with 13 bases between. Amplified regions were TCR beta CDR3 sequences from RNA transcripts. With the HTBI primer set, the TCR CDR3 went through a first round of RT-PCR. TCRdb ran MiXCR on the multiplex PCR reads and lists one entry per CDR3 protein. The profile shows some 370,000 distinct CDR3 sequences, about a sixth of them singletons. What was sequenced was blood. The sequence derives from a woman in her 30s with Graves' hyperthyroidism that later progressed to Graves' ophthalmopathy. The genes are TRBV11-2 and TRBJ2-7; D ambiguous. The DNA of the CDR3 is TGTGCCAGCAGCTTAGAGGTGGGGAATTGGTACGAGCAGTACTTC. This translates into CASSLEVGNWYEQYF.